This entry lists 27 T cell receptor beta chains sequenced from one sample in a study of blood T cell repertoires in COVID-19. Clones were sequenced by immunoSEQ multiplex PCR, and TCRdb holds only the in-frame ones, with some missing. This sample has roughly 340,000 clones, with roughly nine tenths found just once. The specimen sequenced was PBMCs or T cells enriched from blood (not recorded which). These receptors were obtained from a man between 18 and 35 years old who had recovered from COVID-19.

This clone was observed once. This chain links TRBV4-3 with TRBJ1-2; 8 nucleotides align to TRBD1. J gave up 4 bases and V 2 bases, and 9 bases lay outside the gene matches. Germline-derived CDR1 and CDR2 are LGHNA and YSLEER. The length of the CDR3 is 16 residues. CDR3 nucleotide sequence: TGCGCCAGCAGCCAAACTAGGGACAGGCGGTCCTATGGCTACACCTTC. Its protein product is CASSQTRDRRSYGYTF.

V and J are TRBV19 and TRBJ1-5; TRBD1 matches at 9 bases. The CDR3 totals 14 residues. With V trimmed by 8 bases and J by 9 bases, 11 bases remained unmatched. Germline lookup yields CDR1 LNHDA and CDR2 SQIVND (reference sequence). The CDR3 DNA is TGTGCCAGTTCGAGGGACAGGGTCGTAGTGCCCCAGCATTTT. Its translation is CASSRDRVVVPQHF.

The V call is TRBV5-8, the J call TRBJ1-3; D uncertain. CDR3 length: 15 amino acids. The V gene lost 0 bases and the J gene lost 0 bases, with 7 bases spanning the gap. CDR1 is SGHTS and CDR2 is YDEGEE in the germline V gene. This CDR3 reads CASSLGDYSGNTIYF. The CDR3 DNA follows: TGTGCCAGCAGCTTGGGCGATTACTCTGGAAACACCATATATTTT. Together with reference TRBV5-8 and TRBJ1-3, the CDR3 gives the full variable domain: EAGVTQSPTHLIKTRGQQATLRCSPISGHTSVYWYQQALGLGLQFLLWYDEGEERNRGNFPPRFSGRQFPNYSSELNVNALELEDSALYLCASSLGDYSGNTIYFGEGSWLTVV.

CDR3 region: CARGHNEKLFF. CDR3 nucleotide sequence: TGCGCCAGGGGACATAATGAAAAACTGTTTTTT. The chain joins TRBV23-1 to TRBJ1-4; TRBD1 is a possible D gene (6 bases). TRBV23-1 carries the ORF label, with uncertain function. V dropped 9 bases and J dropped 4 bases, with 6 bases sitting between them. The CDR3 runs 11 residues.

This clone was counted once. The chain recombines TRBV9 with TRBJ2-7; 9 bases are shared with TRBD1. Germline-derived CDR1 and CDR2 are SGDLS and YYNGEE. The CDR3 contains 15 residues. After removal of 3 bases from V and 8 bases from J, the junction contained 12 bases not matched to a gene. DNA of the CDR3: TGTGCCAGCAGCGCACCCGGGACAGGGTTCGTTAAGCAGTACTTC. Protein sequence: CASSAPGTGFVKQYF.

V gene TRBV7-9 combines with J gene TRBJ2-5; 9 bases match TRBD1. V shed 5 bases, J shed 10 bases, and the junction held 11 bases outside the gene matches. CDR1 SEHNR and CDR2 FQNEAQ come from the germline V gene (reference sequence). The CDR3 runs 14 residues. CDR3 DNA sequence: TGTGCCAGCAGCGACCAAGGACAGGGGATGGACCAGTACTTC. Its translation is CASSDQGQGMDQYF.

The J gene is TRBJ1-2, the V gene TRBV25-1; 9 positions agree with TRBD1. Germline V gene lookup returns CDR1 MGHDK and CDR2 SYGVNS. V shed 1 base, J shed 7 bases, and the junction held 4 bases outside the gene matches. This CDR3 is built from 14 residues. CDR3 DNA: TGTGCCAGCAGTGAATTTAACAGGGGGCTTGGCTACACCTTC. Amino acid sequence: CASSEFNRGLGYTF.

The rearrangement links TRBV6-2 or TRBV6-3 to TRBJ2-5, with D tentatively TRBD2 (5 bases). The CDR3 covers 16 residues. Germline V gene lookup returns CDR1 MNHEY and CDR2 SVGEGT. V was pared by 2 bases and J by 1 base, with 14 bases between. CDR3 protein: CASSYLWRASQETQYF. The DNA of the CDR3 is TGTGCCAGCAGTTACCTATGGCGGGCAAGCCAAGAGACCCAGTACTTC.

The CDR3 spells CSAHRDSDGAFF. The DNA for the CDR3 is TGCAGCGCTCATCGGGACTCCGACGGAGCTTTCTTT. The J gene is TRBJ1-1, the V gene TRBV29-1, with D possibly TRBD1 on 5 matching bases. This CDR3 region has 12 residues. Per the germline V gene, CDR1 is SQVTM and CDR2 is ANQGSEA. The ends were cut back, 7 bases at V and 10 bases at J, with 19 bases in the middle.

The chain couples TRBV18 to TRBJ2-3, with 7 bases matching TRBD1. Germline loops: CDR1 KGHSH, CDR2 LQKENI. The length of the CDR3 is 16 residues. Trimming took 5 bases from V and 2 from J; bases not matched to a gene: 10. The CDR3 nucleotides are TGTGCCAGCTCAATATCATTGACAGGGAACACAGATACGCAGTATTTT. This sequence encodes CASSISLTGNTDTQYF.

This chain connects TRBV2 to TRBJ2-7; tentatively, D is TRBD1 (8 bases). Trimming took off 6 bases at V and 2 bases at J, with 14 bases between the two ends. Germline lookup yields CDR1 SNHLY and CDR2 FYNNEI. The CDR3 is 14 residues long. The CDR3: CASRNRGGTYEQYF. The DNA for the CDR3 is TGTGCCAGCAGGAACAGGGGGGGGACCTACGAGCAGTACTTC.

The rearrangement links TRBV21-1 to TRBJ2-7; the table calls TRBD1, which could not be checked here. TRBV21-1 is assigned pseudogene status. The CDR3 spans 15 residues. DNA of the CDR3: TGTGCCAGCAGCAAAAGGGGGCGGATCGGGGACGAGCAGTACTTC. Translation gives CASSKRGRIGDEQYF.

This chain uses TRBV7-2 with TRBJ1-5; 8 nucleotides line up with TRBD1. With V trimmed by 5 bases and J by 3 bases, 9 bases remained unmatched. The CDR3 consists of 16 residues. CDR1 is SGHTA and CDR2 is FQGNSA in the germline V gene. CDR3 sequence: CASSPQTGDINQPQHF. CDR3 coding DNA: TGTGCCAGCAGCCCCCAGACAGGGGATATCAATCAGCCCCAGCATTTT. Together with reference TRBV7-2 and TRBJ1-5, the CDR3 gives the full variable domain: GAGVSQSPSNKVTEKGKDVELRCDPISGHTALYWYRQSLGQGLEFLIYFQGNSAPDKSGLPSDRFSAERTGGSVSTLTIQRTQQEDSAVYLCASSPQTGDINQPQHFGDGTRLSIL.

V usage is TRBV18 and J usage is TRBJ1-2, with no clear D. Trimming shortened V by 1 base and J by 0 bases, and 9 bases separated the two germline ends. The CDR3 contains 15 residues. The V gene's germline CDR1 is KGHSH and CDR2 LQKENI. The CDR3 coding sequence is TGTGCCAGCTCACCACAAGAGGGATCTAACTATGGCTACACCTTC. It encodes CASSPQEGSNYGYTF. Combining the CDR3 with reference TRBV18 and TRBJ1-2 gives the whole variable domain NAGVMQNPRHLVRRRGQEARLRCSPMKGHSHVYWYRQLPEEGLKFMVYLQKENIIDESGMPKERFSAEFPKEGPSILRIQQVVRGDSAAYFCASSPQEGSNYGYTFGSGTRLTVV.

The chain is built from TRBV28 and TRBJ1-2, with D possibly TRBD1 on 5 matching bases. V lost 8 bases, J lost 4 bases, and 20 bases lay in between. Germline values: CDR1 MDHEN, CDR2 SYDVKM. The CDR3 totals 15 residues. The CDR3 loop reads CASLSGTPRAYGYTF. The CDR3 DNA reads as TGTGCCAGCCTGTCCGGGACTCCCAGGGCCTATGGCTACACCTTC.

The genes are TRBV24-1 and TRBJ2-3; D is unclear. There are 14 residues in the CDR3. The V end was cut by 2 bases, the J end by 0 bases, with 5 bases between. Germline CDR1 KGHDR, CDR2 SFDVKD. CDR3 region: CATSDWPSTDTQYF. CDR3 DNA: TGTGCCACCAGTGATTGGCCGAGCACAGATACGCAGTATTTT.

As concerns this clone: Other DNA variants within this sample encode the same CDR3. V and J are TRBV3-1 (or the pseudogene TRBV3-2) and TRBJ2-5; no firm D call. The CDR3 sequence is 12 residues long. V shed 1 base and J shed 5 bases, with 5 bases lying between them. Germline V gene sequence: CDR1 LGHDT, CDR2 YNNKEL (reference sequence). The CDR3 here is CASSQVGETQYF. For the CDR3, the DNA is TGTGCCAGCAGCCAAGTTGGCGAGACCCAGTACTTC.

V is TRBV11-2 and J is TRBJ1-1; no definite D call. This CDR3 has 14 amino acids. With 1 base removed from V and 12 bases from J, the gap between germline ends came to 18 bases. The germline gives CDR1 SGHAT, CDR2 FQNNGV. The CDR3 nucleotides are TGTGCCAGCAGCTTAGTTTTCAGGTCCCCTTTTTCTTTCTTT. Translating it yields CASSLVFRSPFSFF.

The sample holds one count of this clone. V is TRBV5-1 and J is TRBJ1-2; 10 nucleotides align to TRBD1. Germline lookup yields CDR1 SGHRS and CDR2 YFSETQ. This CDR3 is built from 17 residues. V lost 5 bases to trimming and J lost 3 bases; unmatched junction nucleotides: 13. CDR3 coding DNA: TGCGCCAGCAGTTTAGTGACAGGGGGCCTTCTTCACTATGGCTACACCTTC. Translated, it gives CASSLVTGGLLHYGYTF.

J is TRBJ1-3 and V is TRBV28; D gene uncertain. This CDR3 is 15 amino acids long. V was pared by 7 bases and J by 4 bases, with 17 bases between. Germline CDR1 reads MDHEN; CDR2 reads SYDVKM. The DNA of the CDR3 is TGTGCCAGCATGCAGTCCGGGAGGTTGGGAAACACCATATATTTT. It codes for CASMQSGRLGNTIYF.

The J gene is TRBJ1-1, the V gene TRBV28; 7 bases agree with TRBD1. CDR1 and CDR2 from the germline V gene are MDHEN and SYDVKM. J lost 1 base, V lost 5 bases, and 7 bases had no gene match. The CDR3 is 15 amino acids. Written as DNA, the CDR3 is TGTGCCAGCAGTGACAGGGCTGGGTGGAACACTGAAGCTTTCTTT. Translation gives CASSDRAGWNTEAFF. Filled out from reference TRBV28 and TRBJ1-1, the complete variable domain reads DVKVTQSSRYLVKRTGEKVFLECVQDMDHENMFWYRQDPGLGLRLIYFSYDVKMKEKGDIPEGYSVSREKKERFSLILESASTNQTSMYLCASSDRAGWNTEAFFGQGTRLTVV.

J is TRBJ1-6 and V is TRBV19, with 9 bases that match TRBD1. Per the germline V gene, CDR1 is LNHDA and CDR2 is SQIVND (reference sequence). V was clipped by 5 bases and J by 1 base; unmatched bases: 9. CDR3 size: 18 residues. CDR3 loop: CASSPRDRDSSYNSPLHF. The CDR3 coding sequence is TGTGCCAGTAGTCCCCGGGACAGGGACTCATCCTATAATTCACCCCTCCACTTT.

V gene TRBV2 combines with J gene TRBJ2-1; 9 nucleotides match TRBD2. Germline trimming cut 5 bases from V and 6 bases from J; bases unmatched to any gene: 5. Germline-derived CDR1 and CDR2 are SNHLY and FYNNEI. The CDR3 extends over 14 amino acids. The CDR3 DNA reads TGTGCCAGCAGTCTCAGACTAGCGGCCAATGAGCAGTTCTTC. Translated, it gives CASSLRLAANEQFF.

The chain couples TRBV7-8 to TRBJ2-7; the match to TRBD1 covers 8 bases. The CDR3 length is 12 residues. After removal of 6 bases from V and 6 bases from J, the junction contained 4 bases not matched to a gene. Germline V gene sequence: CDR1 SGHVS, CDR2 FQNEAQ. In nucleotides, the CDR3 is TGTGCCAGCAGTCAAACAGGGGGCGAGCAGTACTTC. Its protein is CASSQTGGEQYF.

The CDR3 loop is CASSQDGLASEQYF. The CDR3 nucleotides read TGCGCCAGCAGCCAAGATGGACTAGCTTCCGAGCAGTACTTC. The chain has TRBV4-1 and TRBJ2-7, with 8 bases fitting TRBD2. The CDR3 length is 14 residues. The J segment lost 6 bases and the V segment lost 0 bases, leaving 4 bases of the junction unmatched. Per the germline V gene, CDR1 is MGHRA and CDR2 is YSYEKL.

The rearrangement uses TRBV10-3 and TRBJ1-5, with 7 nucleotides matching TRBD1. Germline V lookup: CDR1 ENHRY, CDR2 SYGVKD. The CDR3 has 15 residues. With V trimmed by 3 bases and J by 3 bases, 5 bases remained unmatched. CDR3: CAISDLTGHNQPQHF. Written as DNA, the CDR3 is TGTGCCATCAGTGACTTGACAGGGCACAATCAGCCCCAGCATTTT.

This chain uses TRBV18 with TRBJ1-1; TRBD1 is a possible D gene (6 bases). Germline-derived CDR1 and CDR2 are KGHSH and LQKENI. V was cut by 4 bases and J by 4 bases, with 10 bases left in between. This CDR3 region has 13 residues. The CDR3 here is CASSRWTVTEAFF. The CDR3 DNA reads as TGTGCCAGCTCACGATGGACAGTCACTGAAGCTTTCTTT.